This T cell receptor (beta chain) derives from a study of cytomegalovirus exposure and HLA in healthy donors. Study overall: Some 180 million T cells yielded approximately 110 million unique TCR beta sequences in earlier analysis. Findings of the study overall: Presence/absence results assume similar sequencing depth per donor, which may not hold. In a later analysis, several top co-occurrence clusters appeared linked to parvovirus B19, influenza, CMV and Epstein-Barr virus.

The study ran its PCR with 60 Vbeta and 13 Jbeta primers. Assay used: immunoSEQ multiplex PCR; TCRdb lists only in-frame clones, some missing. Of around 250,000 clones listed, about 80% are singletons. V was shortened by 2 bases and J by 8 bases, with 16 bases between the two germline ends. Germline V lookup: CDR1 SGHRS, CDR2 YFSETQ. The CDR3 sequence is 14 residues long. Concerning this clone: Its antigen remains unidentified.

Input material: PBMCs. This receptor was obtained from a woman in her fifties or sixties in good health and CMV-seropositive. The chain links TRBV5-1 to TRBJ1-2, with a tentative D call TRBD1 (6 bases). The CDR3 nucleotides read TGCGCCAGCAGCTTCCCAGGGGACGCTATGGGCTACACCTTC. Encoded protein: CASSFPGDAMGYTF.